The text below deals with one T cell receptor beta chain. Its antigen is not identified. The CDR3 covers 15 residues. V lost 1 base and J lost 4; bases outside the gene matches: 5. The germline gives CDR1 SGHDT, CDR2 YYEEEE. This specimen comes from a study of T cells in tumors after PD-1 blockade. Whole-study context: No patient had prior checkpoint blockade, systemic immunosuppression, or radiotherapy within 4 weeks. During anti-PD-1 treatment, some patients continued daily vismodegib 150 mg.

Measured with immunoSEQ multiplex PCR; TCRdb has only the in-frame clones, and not every one. Here the sample spans 4,500 to 7,000 clones, around 84% being singletons. Genomic DNA template from tumor biopsies or peripheral blood, about 600 ng to 6,500 ng input. Findings and caveats of the study: Blood contained about 43% of the tumor's TCR clonotypes.

The receptor's source is a human donor with advanced basal cell or squamous cell carcinoma (not recorded which). Sample: PBMCs, taken after anti-PD-1 therapy. The genes are TRBV5-6 and TRBJ1-3, with 7 nucleotides matching TRBD1. The CDR3 DNA follows: TGTGCCAGCAGCTTGAGACAGGGCCCCGGAAACACCATATATTTT. Its protein is CASSLRQGPGNTIYF.